Described below is a single T cell receptor (beta chain) sequence and its context. Germline-derived CDR1 and CDR2 are PRHDT and FYEKMQ (reference sequence). The V segment lost 8 bases and the J segment 1 base; nucleotides outside the gene matches: 6. The CDR3 is 14 amino acids. This sample was taken from a study of beta chain features in type 1 diabetes. The whole isolated RNA underwent reverse transcription, so sequencing captured expressed TCRB transcripts. TCRdb's table, derived via immunoSEQ multiplex PCR, lists solely in-frame clones and lacks some. The repertoire holds 350,000 to 400,000 clones, with about 15% as singletons.

Sequencing input: naive CD4+ T cells from blood. The J gene is TRBJ2-7, the V gene TRBV13; TRBD2 matches 9 bases. The TCR was taken from a woman under 30 in good health. The CDR3 DNA sequence: TGTGCCAGCGGTCTCACTAGCGGGTCCTACGAGCAGTACTTC. It translates to CASGLTSGSYEQYF.